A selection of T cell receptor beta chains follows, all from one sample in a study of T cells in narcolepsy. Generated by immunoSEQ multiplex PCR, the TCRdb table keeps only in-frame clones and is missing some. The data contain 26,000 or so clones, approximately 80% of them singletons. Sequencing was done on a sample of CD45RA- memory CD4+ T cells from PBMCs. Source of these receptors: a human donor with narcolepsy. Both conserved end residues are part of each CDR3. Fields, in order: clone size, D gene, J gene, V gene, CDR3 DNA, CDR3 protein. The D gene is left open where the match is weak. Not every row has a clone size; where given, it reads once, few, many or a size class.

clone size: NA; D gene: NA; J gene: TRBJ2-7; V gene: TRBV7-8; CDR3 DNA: TGTGCCAGCAGCTTAGCGATCGGGGGTAGCGAGCAGTACTTC; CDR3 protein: CASSLAIGGSEQYF
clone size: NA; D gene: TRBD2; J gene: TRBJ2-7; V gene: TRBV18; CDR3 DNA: TGTGCCAGCTCACCACCTAGCGGGGGGGGCACCTACGAGCAGTACTTC; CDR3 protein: CASSPPSGGGTYEQYF
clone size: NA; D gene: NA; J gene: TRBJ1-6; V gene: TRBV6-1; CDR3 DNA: TGTGCCAGCAGTGAGGGACTCTCCTATAATTCACCCCTCCACTTT; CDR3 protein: CASSEGLSYNSPLHF
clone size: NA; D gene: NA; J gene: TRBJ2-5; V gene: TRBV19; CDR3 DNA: TGTGCCAGTAGTAATCGGATCGGGGCAAGGGTCCAAGAGACCCAGTACTTC; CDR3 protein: CASSNRIGARVQETQYF
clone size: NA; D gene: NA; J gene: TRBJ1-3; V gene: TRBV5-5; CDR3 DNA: TGTGCCAGCAGCTGGGCTGACTCTGGAAACACCATATATTTT; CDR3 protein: CASSWADSGNTIYF
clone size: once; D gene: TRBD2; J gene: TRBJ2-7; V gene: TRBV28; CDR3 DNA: TGTGCCAGCAGTGGGATAGCGGGGGAGCCCTACGAGCAGTACTTC; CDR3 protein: CASSGIAGEPYEQYF
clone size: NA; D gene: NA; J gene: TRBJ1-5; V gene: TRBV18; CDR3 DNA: TGTGCCAGCTCACCAAACGGGCCGAGCAATCAGCCCCAGCATTTT; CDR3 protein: CASSPNGPSNQPQHF
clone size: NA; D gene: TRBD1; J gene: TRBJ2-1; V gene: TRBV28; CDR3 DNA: TGTGCCAGCAGTTCCCGACAGGGACGGACTGGGGAGCAGTTCTTC; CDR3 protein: CASSSRQGRTGEQFF
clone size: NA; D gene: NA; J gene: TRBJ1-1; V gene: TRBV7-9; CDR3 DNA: TGTGCCAGCAGCCCAAGGGGTGGGAACACTGAAGCTTTCTTT; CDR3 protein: CASSPRGGNTEAFF
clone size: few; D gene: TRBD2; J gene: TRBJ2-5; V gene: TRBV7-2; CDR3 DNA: TGTGCCAGCAGCCGCCCATCTGCGGGGGGAGAGACCCAGTACTTC; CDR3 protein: CASSRPSAGGETQYF
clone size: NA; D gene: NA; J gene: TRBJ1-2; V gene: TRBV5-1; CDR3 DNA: TGCGCCAGCAGCTTCGGTAGGAACTCTAACTATGGCTACACCTTC; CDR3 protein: CASSFGRNSNYGYTF
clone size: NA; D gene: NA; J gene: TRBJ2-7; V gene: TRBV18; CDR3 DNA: TGTGCCAGCTCACCCGTCCCAACCGAGCAGTACTTC; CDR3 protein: CASSPVPTEQYF
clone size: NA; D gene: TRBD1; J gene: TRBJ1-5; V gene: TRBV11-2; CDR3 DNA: TGTGCCAGCAGCCCGACGACAGGGCGGACCGGCAATCAGCCCCAGCATTTT; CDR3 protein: CASSPTTGRTGNQPQHF
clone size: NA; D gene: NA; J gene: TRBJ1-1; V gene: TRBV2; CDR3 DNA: TGTGCCAGCATCATGGGAGGTTATCGAGCTTTCTTT; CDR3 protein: CASIMGGYRAFF
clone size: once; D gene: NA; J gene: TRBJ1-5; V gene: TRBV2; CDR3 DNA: TGTGCCAGCAGTGATCGGGCTCAGCCCCAGCATTTT; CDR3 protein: CASSDRAQPQHF
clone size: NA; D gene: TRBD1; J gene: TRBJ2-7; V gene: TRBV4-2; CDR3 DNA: TGTGCCAGCAGCCAAGATTCGGGGACAGCGAACTACGAGCAGTACTTC; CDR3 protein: CASSQDSGTANYEQYF
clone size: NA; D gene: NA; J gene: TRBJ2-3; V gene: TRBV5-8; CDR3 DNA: TGTGCCAGCAGCTTCCGGGCGTTTAGAACAGATACGCAGTATTTT; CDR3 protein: CASSFRAFRTDTQYF
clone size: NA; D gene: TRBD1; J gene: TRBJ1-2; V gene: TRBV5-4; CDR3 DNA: TGTGCCAGCAGCTTAGGGGGCCAGGGTTCTAACTATGGCTACACCTTC; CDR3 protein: CASSLGGQGSNYGYTF
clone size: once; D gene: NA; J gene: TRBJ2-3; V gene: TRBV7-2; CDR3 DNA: TGTGCCAGCAGATTCGCGGTGGCAGATACGCAGTATTTT; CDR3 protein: CASRFAVADTQYF
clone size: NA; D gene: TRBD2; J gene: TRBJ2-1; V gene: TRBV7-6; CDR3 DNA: TGTGCCAGCAGCCCGCGACTAGCGGGGGGGCTCTCACAGAATGAGCAGTTCTTC; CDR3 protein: CASSPRLAGGLSQNEQFF
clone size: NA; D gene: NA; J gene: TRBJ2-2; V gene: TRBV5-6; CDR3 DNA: TGTGCCAGCAGCTTGGACGGGGTGGGGAACACCGGGGAGCTGTTTTTT; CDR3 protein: CASSLDGVGNTGELFF
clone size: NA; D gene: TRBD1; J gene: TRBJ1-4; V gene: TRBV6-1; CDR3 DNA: TGTGCCAGCAGGAGGACAGGGGATGGTGAAAAACTGTTTTTT; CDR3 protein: CASRRTGDGEKLFF
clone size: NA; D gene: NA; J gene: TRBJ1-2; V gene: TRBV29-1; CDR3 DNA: TGCAGCGTTGCCGGGACCTCAGGGGGCTACACCTTC; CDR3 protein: CSVAGTSGGYTF
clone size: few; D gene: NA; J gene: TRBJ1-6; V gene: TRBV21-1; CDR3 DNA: TGTGCCAGCAGCAAAGACCCGGGAAGGGGCTCACCCCTCCACTTT; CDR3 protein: CASSKDPGRGSPLHF
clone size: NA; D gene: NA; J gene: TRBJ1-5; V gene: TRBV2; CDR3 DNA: TGTGCCAGCTCCGGGCCGACCAATCAGCCCCAGCATTTT; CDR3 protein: CASSGPTNQPQHF
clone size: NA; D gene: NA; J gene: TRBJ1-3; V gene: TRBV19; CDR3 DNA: TGTGCCAGTAGTATGGGGGTTCCTGGAAACACCATATATTTT; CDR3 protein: CASSMGVPGNTIYF
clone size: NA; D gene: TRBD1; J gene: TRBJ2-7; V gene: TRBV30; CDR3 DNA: TGTGCCTGGAGTGTTAACCCGATCGGACAGGGTAGAAGGGGGCTAGCCTACGAGCAGTACTTC; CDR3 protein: CAWSVNPIGQGRRGLAYEQYF
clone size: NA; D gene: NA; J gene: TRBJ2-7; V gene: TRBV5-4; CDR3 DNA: TGTGCCAGCAGCTTGGTGGCTTACTACGAGCAGTACTTC; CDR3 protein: CASSLVAYYEQYF
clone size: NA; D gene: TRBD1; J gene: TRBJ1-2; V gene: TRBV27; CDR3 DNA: TGTGCCAGCAGTTTATCGAATGTCGGACAGGGGGAAGACTATGGCTACACCTTC; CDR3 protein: CASSLSNVGQGEDYGYTF
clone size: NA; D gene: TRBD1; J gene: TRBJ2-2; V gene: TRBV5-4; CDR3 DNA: TGTGCCAGCAGGCCGACAGGGTCGAACACCGGGGAGCTGTTTTTT; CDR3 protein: CASRPTGSNTGELFF
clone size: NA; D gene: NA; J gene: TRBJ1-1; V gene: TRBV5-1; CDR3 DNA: TGCGCCAGCAGCTTGGTGGGGAGGACTGAAGCTTTCTTT; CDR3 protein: CASSLVGRTEAFF
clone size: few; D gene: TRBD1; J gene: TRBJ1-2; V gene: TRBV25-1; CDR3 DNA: TGTGCCAGCAGTGGACAGGGTGGCTACACCTTC; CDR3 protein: CASSGQGGYTF
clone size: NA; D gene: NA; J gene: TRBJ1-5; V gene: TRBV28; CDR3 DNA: TGTGCCAGCAGTCACAATCAGCCCCAGCATTTT; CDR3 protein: CASSHNQPQHF
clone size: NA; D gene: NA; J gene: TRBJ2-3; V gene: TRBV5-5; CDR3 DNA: TGTGCCAGCAGCTCCGAGGCCTTTTTAGTCACAGATACGCAGTATTTT; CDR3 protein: CASSSEAFLVTDTQYF
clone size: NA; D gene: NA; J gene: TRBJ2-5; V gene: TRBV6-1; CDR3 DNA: TGTGCCAGCAGTGAGCCCCAGAGGGGGGGACCTCGGGGGACCCAGTACTTC; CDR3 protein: CASSEPQRGGPRGTQYF
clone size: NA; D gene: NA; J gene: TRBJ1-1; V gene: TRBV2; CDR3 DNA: TGTGCCAGCAAGTCGACGACAGGTAACTGCTTCTTT; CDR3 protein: CASKSTTGNCFF
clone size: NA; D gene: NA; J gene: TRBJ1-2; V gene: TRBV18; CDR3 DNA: TGTGCCAGCTCCCCAGCAACGCTGATGCGCTATGGCTACACCTTC; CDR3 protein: CASSPATLMRYGYTF
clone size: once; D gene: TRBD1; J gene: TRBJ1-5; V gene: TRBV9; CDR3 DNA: TGTGCCAGCAAGACAGGGGGCCTTAGAAGCAATCAGCCCCAGCATTTT; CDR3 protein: CASKTGGLRSNQPQHF
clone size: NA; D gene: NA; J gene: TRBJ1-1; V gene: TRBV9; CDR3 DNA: TGTGCCAGCAGCCCCCCCGCGGGGACTGAAGCTTTCTTT; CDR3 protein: CASSPPAGTEAFF
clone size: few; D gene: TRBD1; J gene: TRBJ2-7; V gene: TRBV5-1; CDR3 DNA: TGCGCCAGCAGCTTGGCCGGGCAGGGGGTTTCCAACGAGCAGTACTTC; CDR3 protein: CASSLAGQGVSNEQYF
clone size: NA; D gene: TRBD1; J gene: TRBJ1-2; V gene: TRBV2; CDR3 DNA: TGTGCCAGCAGTGGACAGGGGGCGCGAGGCTACACCTTC; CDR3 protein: CASSGQGARGYTF
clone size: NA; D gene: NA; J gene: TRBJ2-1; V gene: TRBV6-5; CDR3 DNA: TGTGCCAGCCGACGCGGGCTAGGTGAGCAGTTCTTC; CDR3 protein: CASRRGLGEQFF
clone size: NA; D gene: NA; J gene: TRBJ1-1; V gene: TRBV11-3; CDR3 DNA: TGTGCCAGCAGCTTATCAGGGGCGATCACTGAAGCTTTCTTT; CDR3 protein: CASSLSGAITEAFF